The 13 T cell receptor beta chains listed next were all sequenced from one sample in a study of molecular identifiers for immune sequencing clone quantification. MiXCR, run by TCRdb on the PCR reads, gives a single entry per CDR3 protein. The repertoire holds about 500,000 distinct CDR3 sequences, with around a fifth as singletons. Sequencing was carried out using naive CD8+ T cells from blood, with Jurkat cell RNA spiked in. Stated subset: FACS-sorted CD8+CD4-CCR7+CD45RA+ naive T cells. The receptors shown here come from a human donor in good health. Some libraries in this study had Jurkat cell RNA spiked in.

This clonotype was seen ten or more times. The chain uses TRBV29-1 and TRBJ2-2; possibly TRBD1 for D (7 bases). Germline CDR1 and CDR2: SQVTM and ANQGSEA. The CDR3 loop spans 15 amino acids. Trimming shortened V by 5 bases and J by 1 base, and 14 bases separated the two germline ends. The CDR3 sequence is CSVKWRDRNTGELFF. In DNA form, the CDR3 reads TGCAGCGTTAAATGGCGGGACAGGAACACCGGGGAGCTGTTTTTT.

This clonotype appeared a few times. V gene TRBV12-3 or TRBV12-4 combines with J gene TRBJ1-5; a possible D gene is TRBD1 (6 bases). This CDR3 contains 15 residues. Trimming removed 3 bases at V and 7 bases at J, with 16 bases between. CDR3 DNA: TGTGCCAGCAGTTTTTCCCCCCTGGGGGGCCAGCCCCAGCATTTT. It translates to CASSFSPLGGQPQHF.

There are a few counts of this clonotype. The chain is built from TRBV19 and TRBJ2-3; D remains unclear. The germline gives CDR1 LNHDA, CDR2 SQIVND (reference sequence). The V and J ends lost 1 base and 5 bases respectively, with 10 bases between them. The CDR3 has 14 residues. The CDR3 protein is CASSIVGSGDTQYF. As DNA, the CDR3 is TGTGCCAGTAGTATAGTAGGGTCGGGAGATACGCAGTATTTT.

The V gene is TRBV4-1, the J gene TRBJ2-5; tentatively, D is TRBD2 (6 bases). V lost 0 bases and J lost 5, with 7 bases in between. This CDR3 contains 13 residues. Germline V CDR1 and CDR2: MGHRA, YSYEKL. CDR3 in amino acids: CASSQDGGETQYF. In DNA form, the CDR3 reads TGCGCCAGCAGCCAAGATGGAGGGGAGACCCAGTACTTC.

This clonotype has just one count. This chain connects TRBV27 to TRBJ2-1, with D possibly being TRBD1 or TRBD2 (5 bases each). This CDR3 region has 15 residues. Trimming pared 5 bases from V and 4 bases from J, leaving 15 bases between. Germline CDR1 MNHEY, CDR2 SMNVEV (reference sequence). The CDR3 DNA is TGTGCCAGCAGTATCGGGACGGGACCATACAATGAGCAGTTCTTC. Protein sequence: CASSIGTGPYNEQFF.

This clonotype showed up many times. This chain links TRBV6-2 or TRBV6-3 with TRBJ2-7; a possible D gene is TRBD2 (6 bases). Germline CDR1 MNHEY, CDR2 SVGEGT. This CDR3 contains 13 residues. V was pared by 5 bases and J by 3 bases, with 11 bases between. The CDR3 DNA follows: TGTGCCAGCAGTATGAGGGGACTCTACGAGCAGTACTTC. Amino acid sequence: CASSMRGLYEQYF.

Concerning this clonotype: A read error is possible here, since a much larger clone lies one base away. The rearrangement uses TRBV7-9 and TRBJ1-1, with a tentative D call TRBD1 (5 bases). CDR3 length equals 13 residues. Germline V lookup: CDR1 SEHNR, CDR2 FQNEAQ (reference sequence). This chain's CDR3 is CASIYLGATAAFF. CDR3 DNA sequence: TGTGCCAGCATCTATTTAGGGGCCACTGCAGCTTTCTTT.

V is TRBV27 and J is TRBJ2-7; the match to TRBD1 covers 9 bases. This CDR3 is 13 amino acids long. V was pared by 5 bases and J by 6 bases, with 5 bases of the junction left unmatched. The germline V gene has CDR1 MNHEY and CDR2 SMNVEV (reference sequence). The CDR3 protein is CASSGADRGEQYF. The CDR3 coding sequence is TGTGCCAGCAGTGGGGCGGACAGGGGCGAGCAGTACTTC.

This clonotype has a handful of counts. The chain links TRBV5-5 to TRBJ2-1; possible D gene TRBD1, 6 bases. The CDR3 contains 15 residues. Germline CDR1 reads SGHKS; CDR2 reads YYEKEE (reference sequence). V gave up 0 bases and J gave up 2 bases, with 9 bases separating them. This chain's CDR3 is CASSLGQDAYNEQFF. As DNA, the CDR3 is TGTGCCAGCAGCTTGGGACAGGATGCCTACAATGAGCAGTTCTTC.

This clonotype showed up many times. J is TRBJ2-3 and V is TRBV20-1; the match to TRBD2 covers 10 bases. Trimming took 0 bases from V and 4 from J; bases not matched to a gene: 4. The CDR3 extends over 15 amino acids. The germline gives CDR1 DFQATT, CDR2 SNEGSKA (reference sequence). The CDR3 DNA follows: TGCAGTGCTAGAGACCCAGCGGGGGGGTCAGATACGCAGTATTTT. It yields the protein CSARDPAGGSDTQYF.

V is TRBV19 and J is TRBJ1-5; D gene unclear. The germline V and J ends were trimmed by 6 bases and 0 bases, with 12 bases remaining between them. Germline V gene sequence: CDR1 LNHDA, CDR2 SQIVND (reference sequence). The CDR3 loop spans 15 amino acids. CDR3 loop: CASRSAVYSNQPQHF. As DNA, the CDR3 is TGTGCCAGTAGATCAGCAGTCTATAGCAATCAGCCCCAGCATTTT.

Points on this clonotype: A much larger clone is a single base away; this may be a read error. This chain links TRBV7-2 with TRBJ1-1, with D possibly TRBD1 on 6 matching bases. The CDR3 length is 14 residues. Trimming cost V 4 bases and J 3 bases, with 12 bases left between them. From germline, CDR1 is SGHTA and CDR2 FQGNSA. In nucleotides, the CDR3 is TGTGCCAGCAGCTCAGCGGACAGTTACACTGAAGCTTTCTTT. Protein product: CASSSADSYTEAFF.

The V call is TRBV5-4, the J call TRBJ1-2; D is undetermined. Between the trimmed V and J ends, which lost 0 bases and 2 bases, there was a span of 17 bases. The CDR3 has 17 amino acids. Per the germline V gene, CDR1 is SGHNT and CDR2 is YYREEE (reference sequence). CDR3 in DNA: TGTGCCAGCAGCTTGGAGATCGCCCCCACGTTAAACTATGGCTACACCTTC. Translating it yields CASSLEIAPTLNYGYTF.